This T cell receptor (beta chain) is drawn from a study of post-analysis software for immune sequencing data. Overall study: Relapsing-remitting, secondary progressive and progressive-relapsing forms of multiple sclerosis all featured among disease courses.

In the case of this clonotype: The antigen is undetermined. Mismatch with germline at one junction end may stem from a read error.

Study-wide results and caveats: With TRBV5-6, TRBV5-1 and TRBV20-1 included, about five TRBV segments were more frequent in patients than in controls. Under F measure analysis, samples from one preparation batch co-clustered strongly. Patients with multiple sclerosis recorded significantly lower normalized Chao1 diversity than controls, the study found.

This CDR3 has 13 residues. Germline V lookup: CDR1 SGHRS, CDR2 YFSETQ. Libraries were made from TCR beta cDNA, and they carried unique molecular identifiers. TCRdb passed the PCR reads through MiXCR, listing each CDR3 protein once. The data show hundreds of thousands of distinct CDR3 sequences, with 30% seen just once and around 0.55% held by the top ten. Input material: blood. The source is a girl aged 10-17 years with multiple sclerosis. V usage is TRBV5-1 and J usage is TRBJ1-2; no definite D call. CDR3 in amino acids: CANSLYSNYGYTF. CDR3 nucleotides: TGCGCCAACAGCCTATACAGTAACTATGGCTACACCTTC.